This TCR beta chain was profiled in a study of graft-versus-host responses after intestinal transplantation. General study results and limits: Some patients had graft-donor T cell macrochimerism. In their allografts, the ratios of graft-versus-host to host-versus-graft T cell clones were high. Peak circulating GvH clone levels tracked with early post-transplant HvG declines.

The assay was immunoSEQ multiplex PCR, and TCRdb's table has in-frame clones only and misses some. Seen here are about 83,000 clones, around 90% observed once, and the top ten hold under 0.4%. The germline CDR1 and CDR2 sequences are WSHSY and SAAADI. V was clipped by 6 bases and J by 4 bases; unmatched bases: 4. There are 14 residues in the CDR3. As regards this clone: Antigen unknown.

This sample comprised unstimulated CD4+ T cells sorted from spleen or lymph node cells, obtained before intestinal transplant. The source of this sequence is a human donor who received an intestinal transplant. The V call is TRBV10-2, the J call TRBJ1-1, with 11 bases fitting TRBD1. CDR3 coding DNA: TGCGCCAGCAGAAGGGACAGGGGGGTCACTGAAGCTTTCTTT. This sequence encodes CASRRDRGVTEAFF.